This entry lists 31 T cell receptor beta chains sequenced from one sample in a study of technical replicates of blood from a handful of donors. The protocol was immunoSEQ multiplex PCR, while the TCRdb copy is restricted to in-frame clones and leaves out a portion. The profile shows fewer than 90,000 clones, nearly 98% of them singletons. Sample: T cells isolated from PBMCs. The receptors derive from a human donor in good health.

The chain couples TRBV4-1 to TRBJ1-6; no definite D call. Trimming shortened V by 0 bases and J by 8 bases, and 17 bases separated the two germline ends. The CDR3 is 17 residues long. Per the germline V gene, CDR1 is MGHRA and CDR2 is YSYEKL. In DNA, the CDR3 is TGCGCCAGCAGCCAAGATGGCCAAGCCGGAGGTCATTCACCCCTCCACTTT. Its translation is CASSQDGQAGGHSPLHF.

The chain employs TRBV19 and TRBJ1-5; D is unclear. The CDR3 runs 13 residues. V lost 6 bases to trimming and J lost 9 bases, with 15 bases between them. Germline V gene sequence: CDR1 LNHDA, CDR2 SQIVND (reference sequence). CDR3 coding DNA: TGTGCCAGTAGGGGCAGGCTGGTTGGGCCCCAGCATTTT. Amino acids: CASRGRLVGPQHF.

The chain carries TRBV7-9 and TRBJ2-7, with D possibly TRBD2 on 5 matching bases. The germline V gene has CDR1 SEHNR and CDR2 FQNEAQ (reference sequence). The CDR3 sequence is 13 residues long. V lost 8 bases and J 5 bases, leaving 16 bases between the germline ends. The CDR3 DNA follows: TGTGCCAGCCTCCGGACTGGGTCCGACGAGCAGTACTTC. Encoded protein: CASLRTGSDEQYF.

CDR3 residues: CASSLAPAGRNEQFF. The CDR3 DNA follows: TGCGCCAGCAGCTTGGCTCCAGCGGGTCGAAATGAGCAGTTCTTC. This sequence joins TRBV5-1 and TRBJ2-1, with D possibly TRBD2 on 6 matching bases. The CDR3 sequence is 15 residues long. CDR1 SGHRS and CDR2 YFSETQ come from the germline V gene. Between the trimmed V and J ends, which lost 0 bases and 7 bases, there was a span of 14 bases. The whole variable domain, remainder taken from reference TRBV5-1 and TRBJ2-1, is KAGVTQTPRYLIKTRGQQVTLSCSPISGHRSVSWYQQTPGQGLQFLFEYFSETQRNKGNFPGRFSGRQFSNSRSEMNVSTLELGDSALYLCASSLAPAGRNEQFFGPGTRLTVL.

The chain carries TRBV4-1 and TRBJ2-3; D is perhaps TRBD2 (5 bases). Germline assignment: CDR1 MGHRA and CDR2 YSYEKL. The CDR3 has 13 residues. The V end was cut by 4 bases, the J end by 8 bases, with 13 bases between. CDR3 amino acids: CASSPLGLTTQYF. The CDR3 nucleotides are TGCGCCAGCAGCCCCCTTGGACTCACTACGCAGTATTTT.

In this sample, this clone turned up a few times. The V gene is TRBV30, the J gene TRBJ1-1; D is uncertain. Trimming removed 3 bases at V and 5 bases at J, with 7 bases between. The CDR3 loop spans 11 amino acids. CDR1 is GTSNPN, CDR2 SVGIG, per germline (reference sequence). In DNA, the CDR3 is TGTGCCTGGAGACAGATTACTGAAGCTTTCTTT. It translates to CAWRQITEAFF.

The chain has TRBV29-1 and TRBJ2-3, with TRBD2 matching over 9 bases. The CDR3 has 14 amino acids. V trimming: 5 bases; J trimming: 3 bases; junction bases outside the gene matches: 6. Germline-derived CDR1 and CDR2 are SQVTM and ANQGSEA. This CDR3 reads CSVSLAGSTDTQYF. The DNA for the CDR3 is TGCAGCGTTTCCCTAGCGGGAAGTACAGATACGCAGTATTTT.

The CDR3 protein is CASTLLGRTEAFF. The CDR3 DNA reads as TGTGCCAGCACCCTCCTAGGGAGGACTGAAGCTTTCTTT. The chain joins TRBV25-1 to TRBJ1-1; D ambiguous. CDR3 length equals 13 residues. V was shortened by 7 bases and J by 5 bases, with 14 bases between the two germline ends. CDR1 is MGHDK and CDR2 is SYGVNS in the germline V gene.

The chain is built from TRBV6-1 and TRBJ2-7; 9 bases align to TRBD1. Germline CDR1 reads MNHNS; CDR2 reads SASEGT. V gave up 5 bases and J gave up 2 bases; unmatched junction bases: 7. The CDR3 spans 15 residues. CDR3 sequence (DNA): TGTGCCAGCAGTCCAATGGGACAGGGCGCCTACGAGCAGTACTTC. Its translation: CASSPMGQGAYEQYF.

The chain uses TRBV25-1 and TRBJ1-2, with 8 bases that match TRBD1. Trimming cost V 6 bases and J 4 bases; bases outside gene matches: 1. The CDR3 loop spans 12 amino acids. The germline V gene encodes CDR1 MGHDK and CDR2 SYGVNS. CDR3 sequence reads: CASRTGVYGYTF. The CDR3 nucleotides are TGTGCCAGCAGGACAGGGGTCTATGGCTACACCTTC.

V and J are TRBV20-1 and TRBJ1-2; D not resolved. V lost 3 bases and J lost 6, with 8 bases in between. CDR1 is DFQATT and CDR2 is SNEGSKA in the germline V gene (reference sequence). This CDR3 comprises 11 residues. For the CDR3, the DNA is TGCAGTGCTAGTAGTCGAGATGGCTACACCTTC. Its translation: CSASSRDGYTF.

The genes are TRBV11-2 and TRBJ2-7, with 10 bases fitting TRBD2. The CDR3 loop spans 15 amino acids. The junction had 6 bases not matched to a gene; V was cut back by 5 bases and J by 2 bases. Germline V gene sequence: CDR1 SGHAT, CDR2 FQNNGV. As DNA, the CDR3 is TGTGCCAGCAGCCCCTCTAGCGGGGGACCCTACGAGCAGTACTTC. It specifies CASSPSSGGPYEQYF.

CDR3 in amino acids: CSVGEGRANAYTEAFF. CDR3 bases: TGCAGCGTCGGGGAGGGCAGGGCGAACGCCTACACTGAAGCTTTCTTT. The gene calls are TRBV29-1 and TRBJ1-1, with D perhaps matching TRBD1 (5 bases). Trimming removed 6 bases at V and 3 bases at J, with 23 bases between. In germline, CDR1 is SQVTM, CDR2 ANQGSEA. This CDR3 is built from 16 residues.

The chain couples TRBV27 to TRBJ2-7, with 9 bases that match TRBD2. The CDR3 covers 12 residues. CDR1 MNHEY and CDR2 SMNVEV come from the germline V gene (reference sequence). For the CDR3, the DNA is TGTGTACTAGCGGGCGACCCCTACGAGCAGTACTTC. Its translation is CVLAGDPYEQYF.

V is TRBV18 and J is TRBJ2-3; D gene uncertain. CDR3 length: 14 amino acids. V shed 3 bases and J shed 4 bases, with 11 bases lying between them. Germline values: CDR1 KGHSH, CDR2 LQKENI. The CDR3 region has the DNA TGTGCCAGCTCACCTGACTTCGCGGCAGATACGCAGTATTTT. It yields the protein CASSPDFAADTQYF.

V is TRBV10-3 and J is TRBJ2-2; D gene uncertain. V was trimmed by 2 bases and J by 1 base, leaving 5 bases between them. CDR3 size: 14 residues. CDR1 ENHRY and CDR2 SYGVKD come from the germline V gene. The CDR3 coding sequence is TGTGCCATCAGTGAGAACAGGAACACCGGGGAGCTGTTTTTT. It yields the protein CAISENRNTGELFF.

The gene calls are TRBV12-5 and TRBJ2-5, with D possibly matching TRBD2 (6 bases). Germline CDR1 is LGHNT and CDR2 is FRNRAP. Trimming took 5 bases from V and 3 from J, leaving 13 bases between them. The CDR3 consists of 14 residues. For the CDR3, the DNA is TGTGCTAGTGGTATACACGGCGGGGAAGAGACCCAGTACTTC. Its translation is CASGIHGGEETQYF.

The chain has TRBV9 and TRBJ2-3, with 12 bases lining up with TRBD2. Per germline, CDR1 SGDLS and CDR2 YYNGEE. The CDR3 length is 15 residues. Trimming took 3 bases from V and 1 from J; bases not matched to a gene: 0. CDR3 in DNA: TGTGCCAGCAGCGGGACTAGCGGGGGCACAGATACGCAGTATTTT. Translating it yields CASSGTSGGTDTQYF.

The chain uses TRBV28 and TRBJ1-5; weak D call: TRBD1 (6 bases). This CDR3 contains 15 residues. Trimming left V 5 bases short and J 0 bases short, with 11 bases between. Germline V gene lookup returns CDR1 MDHEN and CDR2 SYDVKM. The CDR3 is CASSLTGFSNQPQHF. For the CDR3, the DNA is TGTGCCAGCAGTCTCACAGGGTTTAGCAATCAGCCCCAGCATTTT.

The chain couples TRBV6-6 to TRBJ2-1; the match to TRBD2 covers 11 bases. The germline V gene encodes CDR1 MNHNY and CDR2 SVGAGI (reference sequence). This CDR3 spans 14 amino acids. The junction had 5 bases not matched to a gene; V was cut back by 5 bases and J by 8 bases. The CDR3: CASSIAGGIDEQFF. As DNA, the CDR3 is TGTGCCAGCAGTATAGCGGGGGGGATAGATGAGCAGTTCTTC.

V and J are TRBV11-2 and TRBJ2-7; 12 bases are a match to TRBD2. The V gene's germline CDR1 is SGHAT and CDR2 FQNNGV. V was pared by 5 bases and J by 1 base, with 9 bases of the junction left unmatched. The CDR3 runs to 17 residues. The DNA for the CDR3 is TGTGCCAGCAGCCCGGGACCTACTAGCGGGAGGTCCTACGAGCAGTACTTC. Protein: CASSPGPTSGRSYEQYF.

CDR3 region: CASIRSELGTDTQYF. In DNA, the CDR3 is TGTGCCAGCATCCGGAGCGAGTTGGGCACAGATACGCAGTATTTT. This sequence joins TRBV27 and TRBJ2-3, with D uncertain. There are 15 residues in the CDR3. Germline V lookup: CDR1 MNHEY, CDR2 SMNVEV (reference sequence). Trimming cost V 7 bases and J 1 base, with 15 bases left between them.

The chain joins TRBV10-1 to TRBJ2-2; a possible D gene is TRBD1 (5 bases). The CDR3 consists of 16 residues. V lost 2 bases and J lost 5, with 15 bases in between. Germline assignment: CDR1 WNHNN and CDR2 SYGVQD (reference sequence). CDR3 nucleotide sequence: TGCGCCAGCAGTGAGGCATCAGGGTGGTTGACCGGGGAGCTGTTTTTT. As protein: CASSEASGWLTGELFF.

The chain uses TRBV28 and TRBJ2-7; D remains unclear. V was cut by 3 bases and J by 0 bases, with 6 bases left in between. The CDR3 has 13 residues. Germline V gene data show CDR1 as MDHEN and CDR2 as SYDVKM. The CDR3 bases are TGTGCCAGCAGTTTTGGGCCCTCCTACGAGCAGTACTTC. The encoded protein is CASSFGPSYEQYF.

This clone has only one observation. This chain connects TRBV5-1 to TRBJ1-2; D unclear. V was shortened by 6 bases and J by 11 bases, with 11 bases between the two germline ends. There are 10 residues in the CDR3. Per germline, CDR1 SGHRS and CDR2 YFSETQ. The CDR3 spells CASKPIGYTF. Written as DNA, the CDR3 is TGCGCCAGCAAACCGATCGGTTACACCTTC.

V is TRBV5-1 and J is TRBJ2-5, with D possibly being TRBD2 (6 bases). Germline CDR1 reads SGHRS; CDR2 reads YFSETQ. The germline V and J ends were trimmed by 4 bases and 2 bases, with 18 bases remaining between them. The length of the CDR3 is 16 residues. CDR3 DNA sequence: TGCGCCAGCAGCACGTGGGGGGACGGGGAACAAGAGACCCAGTACTTC. It encodes CASSTWGDGEQETQYF. Drawing the rest from reference TRBV5-1 and TRBJ2-5, the complete variable domain is KAGVTQTPRYLIKTRGQQVTLSCSPISGHRSVSWYQQTPGQGLQFLFEYFSETQRNKGNFPGRFSGRQFSNSRSEMNVSTLELGDSALYLCASSTWGDGEQETQYFGPGTRLLVL.

The chain is built from TRBV6-1 and TRBJ2-3; a weak D match, TRBD1 (5 bases). The CDR3 has 14 amino acids. V was cut by 1 base and J by 8 bases, with 13 bases left in between. Germline V gene data show CDR1 as MNHNS and CDR2 as SASEGT. The CDR3 loop reads CASSEGGKLGTQYF. The CDR3, as DNA: TGTGCCAGCAGTGAAGGGGGCAAGCTAGGTACGCAGTATTTT.

The genes are TRBV4-2 and TRBJ2-7, with TRBD2 matching over 11 bases. V was clipped by 4 bases and J by 2 bases; unmatched bases: 4. The CDR3 consists of 15 residues. The V gene's germline CDR1 is LGHNA and CDR2 YNFKEQ. Written as DNA, the CDR3 is TGTGCCAGCAGCCCAGGGACTAGCGGAACCTACGAGCAGTACTTC. It encodes CASSPGTSGTYEQYF.

V and J are TRBV10-3 and TRBJ1-2; a possible D gene is TRBD1 (5 bases). Germline CDR1 ENHRY, CDR2 SYGVKD. This CDR3 is built from 18 residues. Between the trimmed V and J ends, which lost 0 bases and 5 bases, there was a span of 22 bases. The chain's CDR3 is CAISESLRGGDLAYGYTF. The CDR3 nucleotides are TGTGCCATCAGTGAGTCCTTGCGGGGAGGGGACCTCGCGTATGGCTACACCTTC.

The chain is built from TRBV5-5 and TRBJ2-7; no definite D call. This CDR3 is built from 14 residues. Germline V gene data show CDR1 as SGHKS and CDR2 as YYEKEE (reference sequence). The germline V and J ends were trimmed by 2 bases and 3 bases, with 12 bases remaining between them. CDR3 amino acids: CASSLTAENYEQYF. The CDR3 DNA reads TGTGCCAGCAGCTTAACGGCGGAAAACTACGAGCAGTACTTC. The full variable domain, in which reference TRBV5-5 and TRBJ2-7 provide the parts outside the CDR3, is DAGVTQSPTHLIKTRGQQVTLRCSPISGHKSVSWYQQVLGQGPQFIFQYYEKEERGRGNFPDRFSARQFPNYSSELNVNALLLGDSALYLCASSLTAENYEQYFGPGTRLTVT.

This chain links TRBV27 with TRBJ2-5, with 8 bases fitting TRBD1. Germline V CDR1 and CDR2: MNHEY, SMNVEV (reference sequence). This CDR3 region has 14 residues. V lost 5 bases and J lost 2; bases outside the gene matches: 4. CDR3 DNA: TGTGCCAGCAGTCGCTGGGACAGGCAAGAGACCCAGTACTTC. As protein: CASSRWDRQETQYF.